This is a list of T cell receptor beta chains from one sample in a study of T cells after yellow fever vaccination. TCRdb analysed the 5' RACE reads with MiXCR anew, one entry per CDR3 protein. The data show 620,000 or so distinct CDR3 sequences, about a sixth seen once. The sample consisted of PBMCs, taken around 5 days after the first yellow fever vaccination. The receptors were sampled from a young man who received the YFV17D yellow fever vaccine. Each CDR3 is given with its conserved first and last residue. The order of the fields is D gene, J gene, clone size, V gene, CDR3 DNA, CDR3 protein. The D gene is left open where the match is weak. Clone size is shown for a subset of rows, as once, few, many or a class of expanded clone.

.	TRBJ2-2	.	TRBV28	TGTGCCAGCAGTTTCAGGGAGGTCCAACTTTTTAACACCGGGGAGCTGTTTTTT	CASSFREVQLFNTGELFF
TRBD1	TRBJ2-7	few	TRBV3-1	TGTGCCAGCAGCCAAGAGTGGGGACAGGGCTACGAGCAGTACTTC	CASSQEWGQGYEQYF
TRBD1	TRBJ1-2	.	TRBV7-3	TGTGCCAGCAGCTTAATGGGACAGATGGGAGGCTACACCTTC	CASSLMGQMGGYTF
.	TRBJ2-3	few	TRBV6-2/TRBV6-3	TGTGCCAGCAACCAAGGGGGGGTGGATACGCAGTATTTT	CASNQGGVDTQYF
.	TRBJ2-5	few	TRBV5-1	TGCGCCAGCAGCTTCCTTCTAGAGACCCAGTACTTC	CASSFLLETQYF
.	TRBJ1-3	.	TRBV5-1	TGCGCCAGCAGCTTGGGAGAGCTTGGAAACACCATATATTTT	CASSLGELGNTIYF
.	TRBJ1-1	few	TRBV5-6	TGTGCCAGCAGCCCCTTGGGGCCGACTGGACCGAACACTGAAGCTTTCTTT	CASSPLGPTGPNTEAFF
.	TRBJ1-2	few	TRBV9	TGTGCCAGCAGCGTAGGAGGGTCGAACCATGGCTACACCTTC	CASSVGGSNHGYTF
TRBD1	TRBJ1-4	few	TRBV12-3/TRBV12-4	TGTGCCAGCAGTGCTACGACAGGGGAGCGAGAAAAACTGTTTTTT	CASSATTGEREKLFF
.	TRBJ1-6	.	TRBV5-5	TGTGTCAGCACCGAGGGGGGACCCCTCCACTTT	CVSTEGGPLHF
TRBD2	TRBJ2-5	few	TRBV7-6	TGTGCCAGCAGCTTTAGGCGGGGGGACCCCCCTTCCCAGTACTTC	CASSFRRGDPPSQYF
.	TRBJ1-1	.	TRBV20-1	TGCAGTGCTAGAGAACCGGGGTCCAAAGCTTTCTTT	CSAREPGSKAFF
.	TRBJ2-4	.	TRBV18	TGTGCCAGCTCGGGGGGAGTTCGGGGCAAAAACATTCAGTACTTC	CASSGGVRGKNIQYF
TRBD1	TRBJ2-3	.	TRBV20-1	TGCAGTGCTAGTCCAGGGGGCGCATATACGCAGTATTTT	CSASPGGAYTQYF
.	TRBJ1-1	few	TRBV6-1	TGTGCCAGCAGTGAACAGGGTTTCACTGAAGCTTTCTTT	CASSEQGFTEAFF
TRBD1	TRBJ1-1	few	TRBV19	TGTGCCAGTAGTCGCTATGGGACAGACAACACTGAAGCTTTCTTT	CASSRYGTDNTEAFF
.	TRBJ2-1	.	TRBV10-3	TGTGCCATCAGTGAGGACAACACCAATGAGCAGTTCTTC	CAISEDNTNEQFF
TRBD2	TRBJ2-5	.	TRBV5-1	TGCGCCAGCAGCTATAGCGGGGGGCTTCAAGAGACCCAGTACTTC	CASSYSGGLQETQYF
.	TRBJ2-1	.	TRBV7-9	TGTGCCAGCAGATCACGGGGCCCACCCCTCCACAATGAGCAGTTCTTC	CASRSRGPPLHNEQFF
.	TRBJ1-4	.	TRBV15	TGTGCCACCAGCTCGCGTAGCCCCACTAATGAAAAACTGTTTTTT	CATSSRSPTNEKLFF
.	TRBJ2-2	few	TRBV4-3	TGCGCCAGCAGCAGCGACGGGACCGGGGAGCTGTTTTTT	CASSSDGTGELFF
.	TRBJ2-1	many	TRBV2	TGTGCCAGCAGTGCCGCGGAATACAATGAGCAGTTCTTC	CASSAAEYNEQFF